The sequence of this T cell receptor beta chain was determined in a study of blood T cell repertoires in COVID-19. Across the study: Samples came from the United States, Italy and Spain, spanning acute and convalescent COVID-19.

Methods used by the authors: The authors estimated nucleated cell counts from reference gene primer amplification. Sequencing was performed with immunoSEQ multiplex PCR; in TCRdb, only in-frame clones are kept and a portion is missing. V and J calls and clone size follow that table, whereas D and trimming were derived from the DNA. This table holds some 100,000 clones, less than 85% found once. This CDR3 is 14 amino acids long. Per the germline V gene, CDR1 is DFQATT and CDR2 is SNEGSKA (reference sequence). Trimming removed 3 bases at V and 0 bases at J, with 9 bases between. The source of this sequence is a man aged 45-60 years with acute or convalescent COVID-19. The chain uses TRBV20-1 and TRBJ1-3, with D perhaps TRBD1 (6 bases). Sequenced: peripheral blood. The CDR3, as DNA: TGCAGTGCTAGTTCCAGGGGCTCTGGAAACACCATATATTTT. Protein: CSASSRGSGNTIYF.